The next 22 T cell receptor beta chains were all read from a single sample in a study of cytomegalovirus exposure and HLA in healthy donors. Amplification used 60 Vbeta primers and 13 Jbeta primers. The repertoire was sequenced with immunoSEQ multiplex PCR; TCRdb's copy has only in-frame clones and lacks some. The data show approximately 180,000 clones, more than 75% seen once. The sample comprised PBMCs. The receptors come from a woman aged 50 to 60 in good health and CMV-seronegative.

V is TRBV18 and J is TRBJ2-5, with D possibly being TRBD1 (5 bases). Trimming shortened V by 2 bases and J by 1 base, and 11 bases separated the two germline ends. Germline CDR1 reads KGHSH; CDR2 reads LQKENI. The CDR3 is 15 amino acids. Here the CDR3 reads CASSPKRQSQETQYF. In nucleotides, the CDR3 is TGTGCCAGCTCACCAAAAAGACAGTCCCAAGAGACCCAGTACTTC.

This clone was counted only a few times. V usage is TRBV2 and J usage is TRBJ1-2; TRBD1 might be the D (6 bases). CDR3 size: 13 residues. The V gene's germline CDR1 is SNHLY and CDR2 FYNNEI. V was cut by 5 bases and J by 5 bases, with 12 bases left in between. The CDR3 loop reads CASSPPGTYGYTF. CDR3 nucleotide sequence: TGTGCCAGCAGTCCGCCCGGGACATATGGCTACACCTTC.

The chain carries TRBV7-9 and TRBJ1-3; D is unclear. The CDR3 runs 15 residues. V was shortened by 2 bases and J by 0 bases, with 8 bases between the two germline ends. CDR1 and CDR2 from the germline V gene are SEHNR and FQNEAQ (reference sequence). The CDR3 here is CASSLSMSSGNTIYF. Written as DNA, the CDR3 is TGTGCCAGCAGCTTAAGTATGAGCTCTGGAAACACCATATATTTT.

The CDR3 loop reads CASSPLEGALNTEAFF. The DNA for the CDR3 is TGTGCCAGCAGCCCTTTGGAGGGTGCACTGAACACTGAAGCTTTCTTT. This chain uses TRBV7-8 with TRBJ1-1; no clear D. The CDR3 covers 16 residues. Trimming shortened V by 5 bases and J by 0 bases, and 16 bases separated the two germline ends. Germline loops: CDR1 SGHVS, CDR2 FQNEAQ.

The J gene is TRBJ2-1, the V gene TRBV28, with TRBD1 identical over 10 bases. Germline values: CDR1 MDHEN, CDR2 SYDVKM. The CDR3 covers 16 residues. Trimming removed 2 bases from V and 5 bases from J; junction bases left unmatched: 6. CDR3: CASSLAGQGVDNEQFF. The CDR3 DNA sequence: TGTGCCAGCAGTTTAGCCGGACAGGGGGTAGACAATGAGCAGTTCTTC.

The chain recombines TRBV5-1 with TRBJ2-5; D is possibly TRBD2 (6 bases). The CDR3 totals 13 residues. Deletions cut 0 bases from V and 5 bases from J, with 8 bases between. Germline assignment: CDR1 SGHRS and CDR2 YFSETQ. The CDR3 spells CASSLAGAETQYF. The CDR3 nucleotides are TGCGCCAGCAGCTTGGCGGGAGCTGAGACCCAGTACTTC.

The V call is TRBV20-1, the J call TRBJ2-7, with no clear D. Germline CDR1 reads DFQATT; CDR2 reads SNEGSKA (reference sequence). The CDR3 has 10 amino acids. Deletions cut 1 base from V and 5 bases from J, with 3 bases between. CDR3 nucleotide sequence: TGCAGTGCTAGAGGAGACGAGCAGTACTTC. It yields the protein CSARGDEQYF.

The rearrangement uses TRBV9 and TRBJ1-4; TRBD1 is a possible D gene (6 bases). Trimming removed 3 bases at V and 8 bases at J, with 17 bases between. Germline V gene lookup returns CDR1 SGDLS and CDR2 YYNGEE. The CDR3 covers 15 residues. The CDR3 region has the DNA TGTGCCAGCAGCGGCCGGGACACCCTCCTCGAAAAACTGTTTTTT. Encoded protein: CASSGRDTLLEKLFF.

This chain connects TRBV12-5 to TRBJ2-5, with 8 bases matching TRBD2. This CDR3 has 15 amino acids. Germline V CDR1 and CDR2: LGHNT, FRNRAP. With 6 bases clipped from V and 5 bases from J, the junction kept 11 bases outside the gene matches. This chain's CDR3 is CASGMSRGGKETQYF. The CDR3 coding sequence is TGTGCTAGTGGGATGAGCCGGGGGGGCAAGGAGACCCAGTACTTC.

V and J are TRBV4-1 and TRBJ2-3; D unclear. Germline lookup yields CDR1 MGHRA and CDR2 YSYEKL. The V gene lost 4 bases and the J gene lost 5 bases, with 13 bases spanning the gap. The CDR3 is 14 residues long. DNA for the CDR3: TGCGCCAGCAGCCCTCCGGGTCTTCGAGATACGCAGTATTTT. It is translated as CASSPPGLRDTQYF.

The V call is TRBV5-4, the J call TRBJ1-1; no reliable D call. The CDR3 extends over 14 amino acids. Per the germline V gene, CDR1 is SGHNT and CDR2 is YYREEE (reference sequence). Deletions cut 0 bases from V and 1 base from J, with 7 bases between. The CDR3 bases are TGTGCCAGCAGCTTGGGTCTATCGAACACTGAAGCTTTCTTT. It encodes CASSLGLSNTEAFF.

A single count supports this clone. CDR3 in amino acids: CASSPQGYNEQFF. CDR3 coding DNA: TGTGCCAGCAGCCCACAGGGATACAATGAGCAGTTCTTC. The rearrangement joins TRBV5-4 to TRBJ2-1, with a weak D call TRBD1 (6 bases). Deletions cut 4 bases from V and 4 bases from J, with 9 bases between. CDR3 length: 13 amino acids. CDR1 and CDR2 (germline): SGHNT, YYREEE (reference sequence).

This chain joins TRBV5-8 and TRBJ1-2, with a tentative D call TRBD1 (5 bases). Trimming removed 4 bases from V and 0 bases from J, with 16 bases in between. CDR1 is SGHTS, CDR2 YDEGEE, per germline. This CDR3 has 16 amino acids. The CDR3 region is CASSGGRGAANYGYTF. CDR3 bases: TGTGCCAGCAGCGGGGGGAGAGGTGCTGCTAACTATGGCTACACCTTC. Complete variable domain (other parts from reference TRBV5-8 and TRBJ1-2): EAGVTQSPTHLIKTRGQQATLRCSPISGHTSVYWYQQALGLGLQFLLWYDEGEERNRGNFPPRFSGRQFPNYSSELNVNALELEDSALYLCASSGGRGAANYGYTFGSGTRLTVV.

This chain connects TRBV28 to TRBJ1-1; 7 bases are a match to TRBD1. Germline V lookup: CDR1 MDHEN, CDR2 SYDVKM. The trim removed 5 bases at V and 0 bases at J, leaving 18 bases unmatched. The CDR3 covers 19 residues. CDR3 nucleotides: TGTGCCAGCAGTCGACTCCAGACAGGGCTTATGGCCGTGAACACTGAAGCTTTCTTT. This translates into CASSRLQTGLMAVNTEAFF.

A single count supports this clone. The chain carries TRBV7-3 and TRBJ2-7, with 7 bases matching TRBD2. The germline gives CDR1 SGHTA, CDR2 FQGTGA. This CDR3 has 13 residues. The V and J ends lost 2 bases and 6 bases, in that order; junction bases with no gene match: 4. CDR3 coding DNA: TGTGCCAGCAGCTTAGGGGGGGGTCGCGAGCAGTACTTC. Its translation: CASSLGGGREQYF.

This clone was counted only a few times. V usage is TRBV13 and J usage is TRBJ1-1; a possible D gene is TRBD1 (6 bases). From germline, CDR1 is PRHDT and CDR2 FYEKMQ (reference sequence). V dropped 6 bases and J dropped 7 bases, with 15 bases sitting between them. The CDR3 runs 13 residues. The CDR3 sequence is CASRDTGSNEAFF. As DNA, the CDR3 is TGTGCCAGCAGAGATACAGGGAGTAATGAAGCTTTCTTT.

This clone was seen a handful of times. The V gene is TRBV13, the J gene TRBJ1-1, with 7 bases identical to TRBD1. Per the germline V gene, CDR1 is PRHDT and CDR2 is FYEKMQ (reference sequence). V gave up 4 bases and J gave up 5 bases; unmatched junction bases: 7. The CDR3 loop spans 14 amino acids. The CDR3 region has the DNA TGTGCCAGCAGCTGGGGACAGCAGCGGACTGAAGCTTTCTTT. Amino acids: CASSWGQQRTEAFF. Based on the CDR3 plus reference TRBV13 and TRBJ1-1, the full variable domain is AAGVIQSPRHLIKEKRETATLKCYPIPRHDTVYWYQQGPGQDPQFLISFYEKMQSDKGSIPDRFSAQQFSDYHSELNMSSLELGDSALYFCASSWGQQRTEAFFGQGTRLTVV.

The rearrangement joins TRBV4-3 to TRBJ1-2, with TRBD1 identical over 9 bases. The germline CDR1 and CDR2 sequences are LGHNA and YSLEER. V dropped 1 base and J dropped 2; count of bases not matched to a gene: 2. The CDR3 is 15 amino acids. As DNA, the CDR3 is TGCGCCAGCAGCCAAGGACAGGGGGTGAACTATGGCTACACCTTC. Translated: CASSQGQGVNYGYTF.

This clone was counted once. This chain connects TRBV7-9 to TRBJ2-3; D remains ambiguous. CDR3 length: 13 residues. CDR1 is SEHNR and CDR2 is FQNEAQ in the germline V gene (reference sequence). V was pared by 5 bases and J by 4 bases, with 10 bases between. In nucleotides, the CDR3 is TGTGCCAGCAGCCGCGTTCAAGCAGATACGCAGTATTTT. It is translated as CASSRVQADTQYF.

The J gene is TRBJ1-2, the V gene TRBV9; 11 bases are shared with TRBD1. Germline values: CDR1 SGDLS, CDR2 YYNGEE. The ends lost 2 bases at V and 1 base at J; junction bases unmatched: 4. The CDR3 is 16 amino acids. The CDR3 nucleotides read TGTGCCAGCAGCGTGGACAGGGGGCGAGGTAACTATGGCTACACCTTC. It translates to CASSVDRGRGNYGYTF.

This clone was detected only a few times. The chain has TRBV6-1 and TRBJ2-7; 7 bases fit TRBD2. V lost 6 bases and J lost 4; bases outside the gene matches: 9. The CDR3 runs 14 residues. Germline loops: CDR1 MNHNS, CDR2 SASEGT. CDR3 DNA: TGTGCCAGCAGGCGGCGGGAGATACCTTACGAGCAGTACTTC. It yields the protein CASRRREIPYEQYF.

V and J are TRBV19 and TRBJ2-3; 9 bases align to TRBD1. Trimming at V came to 6 bases and at J to 3 bases, leaving 4 bases not matched to a gene. Germline CDR1 is LNHDA and CDR2 is SQIVND (reference sequence). This CDR3 region has 14 residues. CDR3 sequence reads: CASRWDRVTDTQYF. CDR3 nucleotide sequence: TGTGCCAGTAGATGGGACAGGGTAACAGATACGCAGTATTTT.